The 32 T cell receptor beta chains below come from one sample, sequenced in a study of beta chain features in type 1 diabetes. Since all of the isolated RNA was reverse transcribed, expressed TCRB transcripts were what got sequenced. Sequencing used immunoSEQ multiplex PCR; TCRdb keeps in-frame clones, though not all of them. The sample yields under 250,000 clones, 14% seen once. Sequenced input: naive CD4+ T cells from blood. The receptors come from a woman between 35 and 50 years old in good health.

The chain employs TRBV6-6 and TRBJ1-5; D not resolved. Deletions cut 2 bases from V and 6 bases from J, with 8 bases between. This CDR3 has 13 residues. Looked up from germline, CDR1 is MNHNY and CDR2 is SVGAGI (reference sequence). In nucleotides, the CDR3 is TGTGCCAGCAGTTACAATCGGGGTCAGCCCCAGCATTTT. It encodes CASSYNRGQPQHF.

The chain couples TRBV21-1 to TRBJ2-1; the D segment call TRBD2 is taken from the table without a DNA check. TRBV21-1 is a pseudogene. CDR3 length: 18 residues. CDR3 nucleotide sequence: TGTGCCAGCAGCGCCCCAGTCGGCGGGTACCCTTCCTACAATGAGCAGTTCTTC. Protein: CASSAPVGGYPSYNEQFF.

In this sample, this clone turned up a few times. The chain combines TRBV18 with TRBJ2-7, with D hard to call. This CDR3 has 15 residues. Germline-derived CDR1 and CDR2 are KGHSH and LQKENI. The V and J ends lost 3 bases and 2 bases respectively, with 14 bases between them. The CDR3 is CASSPGEASAYEQYF. CDR3 coding DNA: TGTGCCAGCTCACCTGGAGAAGCATCCGCCTACGAGCAGTACTTC.

This clone turned up a few times. The rearrangement links TRBV5-6 to TRBJ2-3; weak D call: TRBD2 (7 bases). CDR3 length: 13 amino acids. Per the germline V gene, CDR1 is SGHDT and CDR2 is YYEEEE. Trimming removed 10 bases at V and 7 bases at J, with 19 bases between. CDR3 residues: CAAGAGPVNTQYF. CDR3 nucleotides: TGTGCCGCGGGGGCAGGTCCGGTAAATACGCAGTATTTT. The whole variable domain, filled in from reference TRBV5-6 and TRBJ2-3, reads DAGVTQSPTHLIKTRGQQVTLRCSPKSGHDTVSWYQQALGQGPQFIFQYYEEEERQRGNFPDRFSGHQFPNYSSELNVNALLLGDSALYLCAAGAGPVNTQYFGPGTRLTVL.

V and J are TRBV6-5 and TRBJ2-7, with 14 bases lining up with TRBD2. The CDR3 covers 14 residues. CDR1 MNHEY and CDR2 SVGAGI come from the germline V gene. The V gene end was trimmed by 6 bases and the J gene end by 7 bases; junction bases not matched to a gene: 5. CDR3 amino acids: CASSRLAGGQEQYF. The CDR3 nucleotides read TGTGCCAGCAGCCGACTAGCGGGGGGGCAAGAGCAGTACTTC.

The chain is built from TRBV5-4 and TRBJ2-7; 11 nucleotides agree with TRBD2. Germline CDR1 and CDR2: SGHNT and YYREEE (reference sequence). Unmatched junction bases numbered 5, after V lost 0 bases and J lost 3 bases. The CDR3 has 16 amino acids. The CDR3 region is CASSLAASGGYYEQYF. The CDR3 coding sequence is TGTGCCAGCAGCTTGGCGGCTAGCGGGGGGTACTACGAGCAGTACTTC.

This chain joins TRBV2 and TRBJ1-6; maybe TRBD1 (6 bases). CDR3 size: 12 residues. V was clipped by 4 bases and J by 9 bases, with 7 bases between them. CDR1 is SNHLY and CDR2 is FYNNEI in the germline V gene. For the CDR3, the DNA is TGTGCCAGCAGTGGGACAGCTTCACCCCTCCACTTT. Residues: CASSGTASPLHF.

This clone was found a few times. V and J are TRBV5-1 and TRBJ2-2; D possibly corresponds to TRBD2 (5 bases). CDR1 is SGHRS and CDR2 is YFSETQ in the germline V gene. The CDR3 extends over 16 amino acids. V lost 1 base, J lost 0 bases, and 10 bases lay in between. The DNA of the CDR3 is TGCGCCAGCAGCTTGATGGAGGCAGCGAACACCGGGGAGCTGTTTTTT. It encodes CASSLMEAANTGELFF. The complete variable domain, with remaining parts taken from reference TRBV5-1 and TRBJ2-2, reads KAGVTQTPRYLIKTRGQQVTLSCSPISGHRSVSWYQQTPGQGLQFLFEYFSETQRNKGNFPGRFSGRQFSNSRSEMNVSTLELGDSALYLCASSLMEAANTGELFFGEGSRLTVL.

There are a few counts of this clone. The V and J genes are TRBV4-1 and TRBJ2-2, with 8 nucleotides matching TRBD2. Germline trimming cut 6 bases from V and 4 bases from J; bases unmatched to any gene: 10. Germline lookup yields CDR1 MGHRA and CDR2 YSYEKL. This CDR3 has 16 amino acids. In DNA, the CDR3 is TGCGCCAGCAGTCCTTTAGCGGGGTTTGGCACCGGGGAGCTGTTTTTT. The encoded protein is CASSPLAGFGTGELFF.

This clone was seen a few times. The V call is TRBV18, the J call TRBJ1-1; D gene unclear. The CDR3 loop spans 14 amino acids. V lost 0 bases and J 7 bases, leaving 12 bases between the germline ends. Germline CDR1 reads KGHSH; CDR2 reads LQKENI. The CDR3 region has the DNA TGTGCCAGCTCACCACCCGGAGGCGTTAGTGAAGCTTTCTTT. The encoded protein is CASSPPGGVSEAFF.

A few counts support this clone. The gene calls are TRBV7-9 and TRBJ2-3; possibly TRBD2 for D (6 bases). The CDR3 is made up of 17 amino acids. Germline V gene sequence: CDR1 SEHNR, CDR2 FQNEAQ (reference sequence). Deletions cut 5 bases from V and 0 bases from J, with 18 bases between. As DNA, the CDR3 is TGTGCCAGCAGCGTTGACGGGACTCCATTTAGCACAGATACGCAGTATTTT. Its translation: CASSVDGTPFSTDTQYF.

This clone has only a few counts. The rearrangement uses TRBV5-6 and TRBJ2-7; TRBD2 agrees at 12 bases. Germline CDR1 is SGHDT and CDR2 is YYEEEE. J was trimmed by 4 bases and V by 5 bases; bases with no gene match: 13. The CDR3 extends over 17 amino acids. The DNA of the CDR3 is TGTGCCAGCAGTGTTCCGAAACTGGGACTAGCGGGTTACGAGCAGTACTTC. This encodes CASSVPKLGLAGYEQYF.

This clone was counted between two and nine times. The chain has TRBV5-1 and TRBJ1-2; 7 nucleotides line up with TRBD1. V was clipped by 0 bases and J by 2 bases; unmatched bases: 13. This CDR3 spans 18 amino acids. Looked up from germline, CDR1 is SGHRS and CDR2 is YFSETQ. The CDR3 is CASSLDQPQGPKNYGYTF. As DNA, the CDR3 is TGCGCCAGCAGCTTGGACCAACCACAGGGGCCAAAGAACTATGGCTACACCTTC.

This clone appeared a few times. The chain links TRBV5-6 to TRBJ2-5, with 7 bases aligning to TRBD2. Trimming at V came to 4 bases and at J to 7 bases, leaving 10 bases not matched to a gene. The CDR3 sequence is 14 residues long. CDR1 is SGHDT, CDR2 YYEEEE, per germline. CDR3 sequence: CASSHWTSSGTQYF. DNA for the CDR3: TGTGCCAGCAGCCATTGGACTAGTAGTGGGACCCAGTACTTC.

This clone showed up just a few times. The chain carries TRBV29-1 and TRBJ1-5, with TRBD1 identical over 8 bases. Trimming removed 5 bases from V and 6 bases from J; junction bases left unmatched: 3. The germline CDR1 and CDR2 sequences are SQVTM and ANQGSEA. This CDR3 is built from 12 residues. This CDR3 is CSVQGAGQPQHF. The CDR3, as DNA: TGCAGCGTTCAGGGGGCGGGTCAGCCCCAGCATTTT. The whole variable domain, filled in from reference TRBV29-1 and TRBJ1-5, reads SAVISQKPSRDICQRGTSLTIQCQVDSQVTMMFWYRQQPGQSLTLIATANQGSEATYESGFVIDKFPISRPNLTFSTLTVSNMSPEDSSIYLCSVQGAGQPQHFGDGTRLSIL.

The gene calls are TRBV6-5 and TRBJ2-2; D remains ambiguous. Germline V lookup: CDR1 MNHEY, CDR2 SVGAGI. V was trimmed by 4 bases and J by 1 base, leaving 10 bases between them. This CDR3 region has 15 residues. The CDR3 DNA is TGTGCCAGCAGTTTGAACGGGTTGAACACCGGGGAGCTGTTTTTT. This encodes CASSLNGLNTGELFF.

This rearrangement joins TRBV5-6 to TRBJ1-4; 9 nucleotides line up with TRBD1. The CDR3 consists of 15 residues. With 0 bases clipped from V and 7 bases from J, the junction kept 4 bases outside the gene matches. Germline CDR1 is SGHDT and CDR2 is YYEEEE. CDR3 loop: CASSLAGTGSEKLFF. CDR3 nucleotide sequence: TGTGCCAGCAGCTTGGCTGGGACAGGGAGTGAAAAACTGTTTTTT.

This clone was seen repeatedly, ten times or more. The V and J genes are TRBV29-1 and TRBJ2-5; TRBD1 matches at 8 bases. Germline assignment: CDR1 SQVTM and CDR2 ANQGSEA. The CDR3 sequence is 13 residues long. V shed 7 bases, J shed 5 bases, and the junction held 9 bases outside the gene matches. CDR3 region: CSGGQGSGETQYF. As DNA, the CDR3 is TGCAGCGGCGGACAGGGAAGCGGTGAGACCCAGTACTTC. The variable domain in full, with the rest retrieved from reference TRBV29-1 and TRBJ2-5, is SAVISQKPSRDICQRGTSLTIQCQVDSQVTMMFWYRQQPGQSLTLIATANQGSEATYESGFVIDKFPISRPNLTFSTLTVSNMSPEDSSIYLCSGGQGSGETQYFGPGTRLLVL.

The chain joins TRBV11-2 to TRBJ2-1; TRBD2 aligns across 9 bases. The CDR3 is 18 residues long. CDR1 SGHAT and CDR2 FQNNGV come from the germline V gene. With 1 base clipped from V and 5 bases from J, the junction kept 12 bases outside the gene matches. CDR3 nucleotides: TGTGCCAGCAGCTTAGTGTTGAGGGTAGCGGGGGAGAACAATGAGCAGTTCTTC. Its translation is CASSLVLRVAGENNEQFF. Complete variable domain (other parts from reference TRBV11-2 and TRBJ2-1): EAGVAQSPRYKIIEKRQSVAFWCNPISGHATLYWYQQILGQGPKLLIQFQNNGVVDDSQLPKDRFSAERLKGVDSTLKIQPAKLEDSAVYLCASSLVLRVAGENNEQFFGPGTRLTVL.

This clone was counted many times. This chain links TRBV19 with TRBJ2-7, with TRBD1 matching over 7 bases. CDR3 length equals 15 residues. The V and J ends lost 6 bases and 4 bases, in that order; junction bases with no gene match: 12. Germline CDR1 LNHDA, CDR2 SQIVND (reference sequence). Written as DNA, the CDR3 is TGTGCCAGTAGACCCACAGGGGATCCACGTTACGAGCAGTACTTC. Translation gives CASRPTGDPRYEQYF.

The chain recombines TRBV4-1 with TRBJ1-5; TRBD1 might be the D (6 bases). The germline CDR1 and CDR2 sequences are MGHRA and YSYEKL. The CDR3 runs to 16 residues. V lost 0 bases and J 5 bases, leaving 14 bases between the germline ends. The CDR3 DNA reads as TGCGCCAGCAGCCAAGACAAGGGGGTGACGGATCAGCCCCAGCATTTT. It is translated as CASSQDKGVTDQPQHF.

The rearrangement links TRBV25-1 to TRBJ1-1, with 11 bases identical to TRBD1. Germline assignment: CDR1 MGHDK and CDR2 SYGVNS. The V gene end was trimmed by 8 bases and the J gene end by 11 bases; junction bases not matched to a gene: 10. This CDR3 is built from 13 residues. CDR3 DNA sequence: TGTGCCAGCGAAACCGGGACAGGGGGGCGGGCTTTCTTT. It encodes CASETGTGGRAFF.

The rearrangement uses TRBV5-6 and TRBJ2-5; a weak D match, TRBD1 (5 bases). Near its end, the DNA agrees better with TRBJ2-7, so the J call may be wrong. The length of the CDR3 is 15 residues. Per the germline V gene, CDR1 is SGHDT and CDR2 is YYEEEE. The CDR3 nucleotides are TGTGCCAGCAGCTTTTTGGGGCCTACCGCCTCCGAGCAGTACTTC. It encodes CASSFLGPTASEQYF.

The rearrangement joins TRBV4-1 to TRBJ1-1; D perhaps matches TRBD1 (5 bases). Trimming left V 9 bases short and J 1 base short, with 21 bases between. Looked up from germline, CDR1 is MGHRA and CDR2 is YSYEKL. CDR3 size: 16 residues. CDR3 amino acids: CASIEGAGTKNTEAFF. The CDR3 DNA reads TGCGCCAGTATAGAAGGGGCAGGGACTAAGAACACTGAAGCTTTCTTT.

The CDR3 here is CASSATGTGVYEQYF. In nucleotides, the CDR3 is TGTGCCAGCAGCGCCACAGGGACAGGGGTGTACGAGCAGTACTTC. This chain links TRBV9 with TRBJ2-7, with TRBD1 identical over 10 bases. J lost 4 bases, V lost 3 bases, and 7 bases had no gene match. The germline V gene has CDR1 SGDLS and CDR2 YYNGEE. The CDR3 totals 15 residues.

This clone was counted between two and nine times. The chain recombines TRBV9 with TRBJ2-7; D is unresolved. The germline gives CDR1 SGDLS, CDR2 YYNGEE. The CDR3 has 12 residues. Deletions cut 0 bases from V and 8 bases from J, with 9 bases between. The CDR3 loop reads CASSVERGQQYF. CDR3 nucleotides: TGTGCCAGCAGCGTAGAAAGAGGCCAGCAGTACTTC.

This clone was picked up a small number of times. The chain combines TRBV7-2 with TRBJ2-5; D is possibly TRBD2 (5 bases). The CDR3 sequence is 15 residues long. CDR1 is SGHTA, CDR2 FQGNSA, per germline. V lost 2 bases and J lost 5, with 15 bases in between. Here the CDR3 DNA reads TGTGCCAGCAGCTTAAACGTTCTAGCAAAGGAGACCCAGTACTTC. Translated, it gives CASSLNVLAKETQYF.

This rearrangement joins TRBV29-1 to TRBJ2-1; 9 bases line up with TRBD2. Germline loops: CDR1 SQVTM, CDR2 ANQGSEA. With 6 bases clipped from V and 4 bases from J, the junction kept 4 bases outside the gene matches. The length of the CDR3 is 13 residues. CDR3 region: CSVGLAPYNEQFF. CDR3 in DNA: TGCAGCGTAGGACTAGCGCCATACAATGAGCAGTTCTTC.

The sample holds a few counts of this clone. J is TRBJ2-5 and V is TRBV5-6, with D tentatively TRBD2 (6 bases). Trimming took 2 bases from V and 7 from J, leaving 21 bases between them. Looked up from germline, CDR1 is SGHDT and CDR2 is YYEEEE. This CDR3 has 16 residues. The CDR3 spells CASSFGGQPGLGTQYF. For the CDR3, the DNA is TGTGCCAGCAGCTTCGGGGGTCAACCCGGCCTTGGGACCCAGTACTTC.

The chain couples TRBV13 to TRBJ2-1; 7 bases map to TRBD2. After removal of 0 bases from V and 10 bases from J, the junction contained 3 bases not matched to a gene. The CDR3 loop spans 13 amino acids. The germline CDR1 and CDR2 sequences are PRHDT and FYEKMQ (reference sequence). CDR3 DNA sequence: TGTGCCAGCAGCTTAGGGGGAGGGGTCGAGCAGTTCTTC. It yields the protein CASSLGGGVEQFF. Together with reference TRBV13 and TRBJ2-1, the CDR3 gives the full variable domain: AAGVIQSPRHLIKEKRETATLKCYPIPRHDTVYWYQQGPGQDPQFLISFYEKMQSDKGSIPDRFSAQQFSDYHSELNMSSLELGDSALYFCASSLGGGVEQFFGPGTRLTVL.

This clone was observed a few times. The J gene is TRBJ2-5, the V gene TRBV29-1, with 7 bases identical to TRBD2. CDR1 and CDR2 from the germline V gene are SQVTM and ANQGSEA. Trimming cost V 8 bases and J 1 base; bases outside gene matches: 4. There are 12 residues in the CDR3. In DNA, the CDR3 is TGCAGCTACCGGGGGGTCCAAGAGACCCAGTACTTC. This sequence encodes CSYRGVQETQYF.

This clone was observed a handful of times. The chain is built from TRBV27 and TRBJ1-2, with D possibly matching TRBD1 (6 bases). V gave up 5 bases and J gave up 8 bases, with 18 bases separating them. CDR1 and CDR2 (germline): MNHEY, SMNVEV (reference sequence). This CDR3 is built from 14 residues. The CDR3 protein is CASSPHGGAGGYTF. CDR3 bases: TGTGCCAGCAGTCCGCATGGGGGCGCGGGCGGCTACACCTTC.